A single sample gave rise to the 17 T cell receptor beta chains below, sequenced in a study of regulatory T cells in long-lasting Graves disease. The time point is: persistent/refractory GD, antithyroid drugs over 5 years with positive TRAb. The TCR library used RNA extracted from PBMCs. iRepertoire HTBI primers and Arm-PCR of CDR3 regions built TCR beta libraries. In TCRdb, the multiplex PCR reads were re-called with MiXCR into one record per CDR3 protein. The sample shows more than 650,000 distinct CDR3 sequences, about 30% of them seen only once. The source was peripheral blood mononuclear cells (PBMCs), collected when the disease was refractory, from a patient treated with antithyroid drugs. The receptors originated from a female donor with Graves disease.

This clonotype has a handful of counts. The chain uses TRBV28 and TRBJ1-1, with TRBD1 matching 8 bases. J lost 2 bases, V lost 3 bases, and 8 bases had no gene match. Germline V gene lookup returns CDR1 MDHEN and CDR2 SYDVKM. The CDR3 contains 16 residues. The CDR3 DNA follows: TGTGCCAGCAGTTTCGGGGGACAGGCCATTAACACTGAAGCTTTCTTT. It translates to CASSFGGQAINTEAFF.

V is TRBV5-1 and J is TRBJ2-5; 11 bases agree with TRBD2. The trim removed 0 bases at V and 3 bases at J, leaving 4 bases unmatched. This CDR3 comprises 16 residues. Germline CDR1 reads SGHRS; CDR2 reads YFSETQ. This CDR3 is CASSLGLLAGEETQYF. CDR3 nucleotides: TGCGCCAGCAGCTTGGGTTTACTAGCGGGAGAAGAGACCCAGTACTTC.

A remark on this clonotype: A much bigger clone sits one base away, suggesting this may be a read error. V and J are TRBV11-2 and TRBJ1-5; D is possibly TRBD1 (6 bases). Looked up from germline, CDR1 is SGHAT and CDR2 is FQNNGV. The CDR3 loop spans 14 amino acids. CDR3 nucleotides: TGTGCCAGCAGCGTACAGGGAACCAATCGGCCCCAGCATTTT. Its translation is CASSVQGTNRPQHF.

The genes are TRBV27 and TRBJ1-4, with D unresolved. Trimming took 2 bases from V and 8 from J, leaving 12 bases between them. The germline V gene encodes CDR1 MNHEY and CDR2 SMNVEV (reference sequence). The CDR3 loop spans 14 amino acids. CDR3 protein: CASSLIGMGEKLFF. The CDR3 nucleotides are TGTGCCAGCAGTTTAATAGGGATGGGGGAAAAACTGTTTTTT.

This clonotype was seen repeatedly, ten times or more. The J gene is TRBJ1-2, the V gene TRBV27, with TRBD1 matching over 7 bases. Germline lookup yields CDR1 MNHEY and CDR2 SMNVEV (reference sequence). J was trimmed by 7 bases and V by 3 bases; bases with no gene match: 2. The CDR3 sequence is 12 residues long. The CDR3 DNA reads as TGTGCCAGCAGTTTGACAGGGCTTGGCTACACCTTC. Residues: CASSLTGLGYTF.

The table lists this clonotype with a few counts. In nucleotides, the CDR3 is TGCAGTGCTAGAGGTGGGGCAGGCACTGAAGCTTTCTTT. Its protein product is CSARGGAGTEAFF. This chain uses TRBV20-1 with TRBJ1-1; a possible D gene is TRBD1 (5 bases). The germline V gene encodes CDR1 DFQATT and CDR2 SNEGSKA (reference sequence). This CDR3 is 13 amino acids long. With 1 base removed from V and 4 bases from J, the gap between germline ends came to 10 bases.

The chain couples TRBV29-1 to TRBJ2-7; D is perhaps TRBD2 (6 bases). The ends were cut back, 1 base at V and 7 bases at J, with 11 bases in the middle. Germline V CDR1 and CDR2: SQVTM, ANQGSEA. CDR3 length equals 12 residues. This CDR3 reads CSVEAIGSEQYF. The CDR3 bases are TGCAGCGTTGAAGCTATCGGGAGTGAGCAGTACTTC.

The sample holds many counts of this clonotype. This chain links TRBV28 with TRBJ1-1; perhaps TRBD1 as D (6 bases). The CDR3 extends over 11 amino acids. V lost 10 bases and J lost 6, with 12 bases in between. Per the germline V gene, CDR1 is MDHEN and CDR2 is SYDVKM. As DNA, the CDR3 is TGTGCCATCATAACAGGGCCTGAAGCTTTCTTT. This gives the protein CAIITGPEAFF.

The chain is built from TRBV29-1 and TRBJ1-5; D is undetermined. V lost 4 bases and J 0 bases, leaving 7 bases between the germline ends. Germline assignment: CDR1 SQVTM and CDR2 ANQGSEA. The CDR3 extends over 13 amino acids. The CDR3 region has the DNA TGCAGCGTTGGTGAGGATAGCAATCAGCCCCAGCATTTT. This encodes CSVGEDSNQPQHF.

This sequence joins TRBV7-9 and TRBJ1-1; D remains ambiguous. The germline V and J ends were trimmed by 8 bases and 2 bases, with 12 bases remaining between them. Germline assignment: CDR1 SEHNR and CDR2 FQNEAQ (reference sequence). The CDR3 length is 13 residues. CDR3 sequence reads: CASLRDPNTEAFF. The CDR3 DNA sequence: TGTGCCAGCCTCAGAGACCCTAACACTGAAGCTTTCTTT. Looking up the rest from reference TRBV7-9 and TRBJ1-1 gives the full variable domain: DTGVSQNPRHKITKRGQNVTFRCDPISEHNRLYWYRQTLGQGPEFLTYFQNEAQLEKSRLLSDRFSAERPKGSFSTLEIQRTEQGDSAMYLCASLRDPNTEAFFGQGTRLTVV.

This clonotype was picked up a small number of times. This chain uses TRBV6-5 with TRBJ2-7, with D tentatively TRBD2 (6 bases). Trimming removed 2 bases at V and 5 bases at J, with 22 bases between. This CDR3 comprises 17 residues. CDR1 and CDR2 (germline): MNHEY, SVGAGI. CDR3 region: CASSYPDPSGGDHEQYF. CDR3 in DNA: TGTGCCAGCAGTTACCCTGATCCGAGCGGAGGGGACCACGAGCAGTACTTC.

This clonotype was recorded a few times. The chain is built from TRBV14 and TRBJ1-1; 10 bases agree with TRBD1. The CDR3 spans 16 residues. V trimming: 2 bases; J trimming: 3 bases; junction bases outside the gene matches: 6. The germline V gene encodes CDR1 SGHDN and CDR2 FVKESK. In DNA form, the CDR3 reads TGTGCCAGCAGCCAAAGGACAGGGGGACCTGACACTGAAGCTTTCTTT. Its translation is CASSQRTGGPDTEAFF. The full variable domain, rest sourced from reference TRBV14 and TRBJ1-1, is EAGVTQFPSHSVIEKGQTVTLRCDPISGHDNLYWYRRVMGKEIKFLLHFVKESKQDESGMPNNRFLAERTGGTYSTLKVQPAELEDSGVYFCASSQRTGGPDTEAFFGQGTRLTVV.

Ten or more counts support this clonotype. V and J are TRBV28 and TRBJ1-2, with 7 bases lining up with TRBD1. This CDR3 spans 12 amino acids. Germline V gene lookup returns CDR1 MDHEN and CDR2 SYDVKM. V lost 10 bases, J lost 2 bases, and 4 bases stayed unmatched. The CDR3 coding sequence is TGTGCCACCAAGACAGGGAACTATGGCTACACCTTC. Its translation: CATKTGNYGYTF.

The chain employs TRBV5-1 and TRBJ2-7; the D gene is possibly TRBD2 (5 bases). The CDR3 has 14 amino acids. From germline, CDR1 is SGHRS and CDR2 YFSETQ. The V end was cut by 0 bases, the J end by 7 bases, with 14 bases between. CDR3 sequence reads: CASSLEAVSGEQYF. The CDR3 nucleotides are TGCGCCAGCAGCTTGGAGGCAGTCTCGGGGGAGCAGTACTTC.

There are many counts of this clonotype. The chain joins TRBV28 to TRBJ1-1; TRBD1 aligns across 7 bases. The CDR3 has 13 amino acids. V dropped 7 bases and J dropped 3; count of bases not matched to a gene: 5. Per germline, CDR1 MDHEN and CDR2 SYDVKM. CDR3 in DNA: TGTGCCAGCACTCTGGGGACAGACACTGAAGCTTTCTTT. The encoded protein is CASTLGTDTEAFF.

This clonotype was recorded at least ten times. The chain is built from TRBV28 and TRBJ1-2, with D tentatively TRBD1 (5 bases). CDR1 MDHEN and CDR2 SYDVKM come from the germline V gene. V dropped 5 bases and J dropped 2 bases, with 12 bases sitting between them. The length of the CDR3 is 14 residues. The CDR3 region is CASSDAGTNYGYTF. CDR3 in DNA: TGTGCCAGCAGTGACGCGGGGACCAACTATGGCTACACCTTC.

A note on this clonotype: This could be a read error, since a much larger clone is one nucleotide away. The final CDR3 position lacks the conserved phenylalanine or tryptophan, pointing to a likely read error. The chain employs TRBV3-1 and TRBJ2-7; the D is unclear. This CDR3 region has 11 residues. V was pared by 3 bases and J by 9 bases, with 9 bases between. The germline V gene has CDR1 LGHDT and CDR2 YNNKEL (reference sequence). The CDR3: CASSQDWLQYS. CDR3 nucleotides: TGTGCCAGCAGCCAGGATTGGTTGCAGTACTCC.